This passage covers 32 T cell receptor beta chains from one sample sequenced in a study of cytomegalovirus exposure and HLA in healthy donors. The PCR used 60 Vbeta and 13 Jbeta primers. The table came from immunoSEQ multiplex PCR; TCRdb's copy has only in-frame clones and leaves some out. The table shows around 190,000 clones, with roughly 85% occurring only once. Material: PBMCs. These receptors all stem from a woman in her forties or fifties in good health and CMV-seronegative.

The chain links TRBV13 to TRBJ2-1; 14 bases line up with TRBD2. CDR1 PRHDT and CDR2 FYEKMQ come from the germline V gene (reference sequence). The CDR3 is 19 amino acids. V lost 0 bases, J lost 3 bases, and 7 bases stayed unmatched. The CDR3 spells CASSLGTSGGGGDYNEQFF. CDR3 DNA sequence: TGTGCCAGCAGCTTAGGGACTAGCGGGGGGGGTGGGGACTACAATGAGCAGTTCTTC.

This chain joins TRBV12-5 and TRBJ2-5; 7 bases match TRBD1. This CDR3 has 17 amino acids. V lost 7 bases to trimming and J lost 0 bases; unmatched junction nucleotides: 14. Germline V gene sequence: CDR1 LGHNT, CDR2 FRNRAP. DNA of the CDR3: TGTGCTAGTGACCGAAAAAGGGACAGCAGGTACCAAGAGACCCAGTACTTC. It codes for CASDRKRDSRYQETQYF.

The chain combines TRBV28 with TRBJ1-4; no reliable D call. With 2 bases removed from V and 2 bases from J, the gap between germline ends came to 9 bases. The length of the CDR3 is 15 residues. The germline V gene encodes CDR1 MDHEN and CDR2 SYDVKM. CDR3 loop: CASSLPGATNEKLFF. The DNA for the CDR3 is TGTGCCAGCAGTTTACCGGGAGCCACTAATGAAAAACTGTTTTTT.

This rearrangement joins TRBV7-9 to TRBJ2-3; TRBD1 matches at 7 bases. This CDR3 spans 17 amino acids. V trimming: 2 bases; J trimming: 0 bases; junction bases outside the gene matches: 8. Germline values: CDR1 SEHNR, CDR2 FQNEAQ (reference sequence). The DNA of the CDR3 is TGTGCCAGCAGCTTATCGGTGTCAGGGGGTAGCACAGATACGCAGTATTTT. Translating it yields CASSLSVSGGSTDTQYF.

V usage is TRBV28 and J usage is TRBJ1-4; TRBD1 matches 7 bases. Per the germline V gene, CDR1 is MDHEN and CDR2 is SYDVKM. The CDR3 is 18 amino acids. V was clipped by 6 bases and J by 0 bases; unmatched bases: 13. CDR3 DNA: TGTGCCAGCAGGGCATGGGGACAGCCTCTTGCAACTAATGAAAAACTGTTTTTT. Amino acid sequence: CASRAWGQPLATNEKLFF. Full variable domain (missing parts from reference TRBV28 and TRBJ1-4): DVKVTQSSRYLVKRTGEKVFLECVQDMDHENMFWYRQDPGLGLRLIYFSYDVKMKEKGDIPEGYSVSREKKERFSLILESASTNQTSMYLCASRAWGQPLATNEKLFFGSGTQLSVL.

The chain joins TRBV5-5 to TRBJ1-5; no clear D. Between the trimmed V and J ends, which lost 4 bases and 9 bases, there was a span of 14 bases. The germline gives CDR1 SGHKS, CDR2 YYEKEE (reference sequence). This CDR3 has 13 residues. Written as DNA, the CDR3 is TGTGCCAGCAGCGTTAACCATGAGGTGCCCCAGCATTTT. It translates to CASSVNHEVPQHF.

The chain combines TRBV30 with TRBJ2-6; D is undetermined. V shed 4 bases and J shed 0 bases, with 7 bases lying between them. From germline, CDR1 is GTSNPN and CDR2 SVGIG (reference sequence). The CDR3 contains 14 residues. Here the CDR3 DNA reads TGTGCCTGGAAAGACATCTCTGGGGCCAACGTCCTGACTTTC. Protein sequence: CAWKDISGANVLTF.

CDR3 sequence: CASSYSNQGPYYEQYF. DNA of the CDR3: TGTGCCAGCAGTTACTCGAACCAGGGTCCCTACTACGAGCAGTACTTC. V usage is TRBV6-5 and J usage is TRBJ2-7; a weak D match, TRBD1 (5 bases). The CDR3 is made up of 16 amino acids. Looked up from germline, CDR1 is MNHEY and CDR2 is SVGAGI. Trimming removed 0 bases from V and 3 bases from J, with 15 bases in between.

The chain links TRBV7-2 to TRBJ2-1, with TRBD2 matching over 12 bases. V was pared by 1 base and J by 6 bases, with 13 bases of the junction left unmatched. From germline, CDR1 is SGHTA and CDR2 FQGNSA. The CDR3 sequence is 19 residues long. CDR3 sequence: CASSLEVGTSGQKGNEQFF. CDR3 nucleotide sequence: TGTGCCAGCAGCTTAGAAGTGGGGACTAGCGGGCAAAAAGGCAATGAGCAGTTCTTC.

V usage is TRBV20-1 and J usage is TRBJ2-3; TRBD2 might be the D (6 bases). V lost 7 bases and J 11 bases, leaving 16 bases between the germline ends. The CDR3 is 11 residues long. CDR1 is DFQATT, CDR2 SNEGSKA, per germline (reference sequence). The CDR3: CSVNRAGQQYF. CDR3 nucleotides: TGCAGTGTGAATCGAGCGGGCCAGCAGTATTTT.

The chain carries TRBV30 and TRBJ1-1; a weak D match, TRBD1 (6 bases). This CDR3 contains 14 residues. Trimming took 2 bases from V and 1 from J, leaving 11 bases between them. Germline loops: CDR1 GTSNPN, CDR2 SVGIG (reference sequence). CDR3: CAWSKQGRNTEAFF. The CDR3 bases are TGTGCCTGGAGTAAACAGGGAAGGAACACTGAAGCTTTCTTT.

The chain recombines TRBV25-1 with TRBJ2-2, with D possibly being TRBD2 (5 bases). Trimming removed 5 bases from V and 5 bases from J, with 9 bases in between. CDR1 is MGHDK, CDR2 SYGVNS, per germline. The CDR3 has 13 residues. CDR3 bases: TGTGCCAGCAGTCGGGGTTTAACCGGGGAGCTGTTTTTT. As protein: CASSRGLTGELFF. Combining the CDR3 with reference TRBV25-1 and TRBJ2-2 gives the whole variable domain EADIYQTPRYLVIGTGKKITLECSQTMGHDKMYWYQQDPGMELHLIHYSYGVNSTEKGDLSSESTVSRIRTEHFPLTLESARPSHTSQYLCASSRGLTGELFFGEGSRLTVL.

The count of this clone is one. The chain combines TRBV19 with TRBJ2-5; D possibly corresponds to TRBD1 (5 bases). Trimming pared 6 bases from V and 5 bases from J, leaving 10 bases between. The CDR3 sequence is 12 residues long. The germline CDR1 and CDR2 sequences are LNHDA and SQIVND (reference sequence). The CDR3 sequence is CASRGEGETQYF. The CDR3 DNA follows: TGTGCCAGTAGAGGGGAAGGGGAGACCCAGTACTTC.

This clone was seen only a few times. The chain joins TRBV2 to TRBJ2-1; 12 nucleotides line up with TRBD2. V lost 2 bases and J lost 7; bases outside the gene matches: 3. The CDR3 sequence is 15 residues long. The germline V gene encodes CDR1 SNHLY and CDR2 FYNNEI. The CDR3 sequence: CASSELAGGPNEQFF. In nucleotides, the CDR3 is TGTGCCAGCAGTGAACTAGCGGGAGGGCCAAATGAGCAGTTCTTC.

The rearrangement links TRBV5-6 to TRBJ1-2; D is possibly TRBD1 (5 bases). Trimming pared 4 bases from V and 1 base from J, leaving 14 bases between. The germline gives CDR1 SGHDT, CDR2 YYEEEE. This CDR3 has 15 amino acids. This CDR3 reads CASSIRNRINYGYTF. In DNA, the CDR3 is TGTGCCAGCAGCATTCGTAACAGGATTAACTATGGCTACACCTTC. The whole variable domain, filled in from reference TRBV5-6 and TRBJ1-2, reads DAGVTQSPTHLIKTRGQQVTLRCSPKSGHDTVSWYQQALGQGPQFIFQYYEEEERQRGNFPDRFSGHQFPNYSSELNVNALLLGDSALYLCASSIRNRINYGYTFGSGTRLTVV.

V usage is TRBV11-2 and J usage is TRBJ1-5; 7 bases agree with TRBD1. The CDR3 totals 16 residues. V shed 2 bases, J shed 7 bases, and the junction held 11 bases outside the gene matches. Germline lookup yields CDR1 SGHAT and CDR2 FQNNGV. CDR3 sequence: CASSLKSYRGRQPQHF. The CDR3 DNA sequence: TGTGCCAGCAGCTTAAAGTCCTACAGGGGTCGCCAGCCCCAGCATTTT.

The gene calls are TRBV25-1 and TRBJ2-4; 7 nucleotides align to TRBD1. Trimming removed 10 bases from V and 8 bases from J; junction bases left unmatched: 26. This CDR3 has 18 residues. Germline assignment: CDR1 MGHDK and CDR2 SYGVNS. CDR3 sequence (DNA): TGTGCCACCTCCCGACGACAGGGACCTGGCAAAAAGCTAGACATTCAGTACTTC. It translates to CATSRRQGPGKKLDIQYF.

The gene calls are TRBV13 and TRBJ2-7, with 10 bases aligning to TRBD1. With 5 bases clipped from V and 0 bases from J, the junction kept 7 bases outside the gene matches. The germline V gene has CDR1 PRHDT and CDR2 FYEKMQ (reference sequence). The CDR3 spans 16 residues. This chain's CDR3 is CASSPRRDRGSYEQYF. In DNA, the CDR3 is TGTGCCAGCAGCCCCCGACGGGACAGGGGCTCCTACGAGCAGTACTTC.

This chain joins TRBV7-9 and TRBJ1-1, with D possibly being TRBD1 (6 bases). The CDR3 is made up of 13 amino acids. Germline lookup yields CDR1 SEHNR and CDR2 FQNEAQ (reference sequence). Trimming stripped 5 bases from V and 4 bases from J, with 11 bases between. In DNA form, the CDR3 reads TGTGCCAGCAGCCCAACAGGGACCACTGAAGCTTTCTTT. Encoded protein: CASSPTGTTEAFF.

This chain joins TRBV5-1 and TRBJ2-7, with TRBD2 matching over 11 bases. There are 14 residues in the CDR3. J gave up 5 bases and V 4 bases, and 5 bases lay outside the gene matches. Germline V gene lookup returns CDR1 SGHRS and CDR2 YFSETQ. The CDR3 is CASSRGLAGNEQYF. CDR3 nucleotides: TGCGCCAGCAGCAGAGGACTAGCGGGCAACGAGCAGTACTTC.

With respect to this clone: The same CDR3 arises from other DNA sequences in this sample as well. The chain links TRBV28 to TRBJ1-1; weak D call: TRBD1 (5 bases). Trimming took 7 bases from V and 2 from J, leaving 11 bases between them. The CDR3 totals 13 residues. The germline gives CDR1 MDHEN, CDR2 SYDVKM. The DNA for the CDR3 is TGTGCCAGCACAGGGCCGCTTAACACTGAAGCTTTCTTT. Amino acid sequence: CASTGPLNTEAFF.

The chain links TRBV9 to TRBJ2-3, with 8 bases lining up with TRBD2. J lost 3 bases, V lost 3 bases, and 6 bases had no gene match. Germline CDR1 reads SGDLS; CDR2 reads YYNGEE. The CDR3 extends over 15 amino acids. CDR3 coding DNA: TGTGCCAGCAGCGCCCGACTAGCGCAGACAGATACGCAGTATTTT. Amino acid sequence: CASSARLAQTDTQYF.

The V call is TRBV18, the J call TRBJ1-1; D possibly corresponds to TRBD1 (6 bases). Trimming took off 2 bases at V and 1 base at J, with 8 bases between the two ends. CDR1 is KGHSH, CDR2 LQKENI, per germline. CDR3 size: 14 residues. Here the CDR3 DNA reads TGTGCCAGCTCACCAGCACAGGGGAACACTGAAGCTTTCTTT. Translating it yields CASSPAQGNTEAFF. Using reference TRBV18 and TRBJ1-1 for the parts outside the CDR3, the full variable domain is NAGVMQNPRHLVRRRGQEARLRCSPMKGHSHVYWYRQLPEEGLKFMVYLQKENIIDESGMPKERFSAEFPKEGPSILRIQQVVRGDSAAYFCASSPAQGNTEAFFGQGTRLTVV.

This clone was counted once. The J gene is TRBJ1-6, the V gene TRBV6-6, with D maybe TRBD1 (6 bases). The germline V gene has CDR1 MNHNY and CDR2 SVGAGI (reference sequence). V shed 2 bases and J shed 7 bases, with 9 bases lying between them. The CDR3 is made up of 14 amino acids. The CDR3 bases are TGTGCCAGCAGTTACAACAGGGCCAATTCACCCCTCCACTTT. Its protein is CASSYNRANSPLHF.

The gene calls are TRBV27 and TRBJ2-3; 10 positions agree with TRBD2. J gave up 1 base and V 2 bases, and 6 bases lay outside the gene matches. The CDR3 consists of 17 residues. The germline V gene has CDR1 MNHEY and CDR2 SMNVEV (reference sequence). This CDR3 is CASSLGPTSGGTDTQYF. For the CDR3, the DNA is TGTGCCAGCAGTTTAGGGCCCACTAGCGGGGGCACAGATACGCAGTATTTT.

J is TRBJ2-5 and V is TRBV6-5; tentative D call: TRBD2 (6 bases). The DNA end is a closer match to TRBJ2-7, so the J assignment may be wrong. CDR1 is MNHEY, CDR2 SVGAGI, per germline. The CDR3 consists of 15 residues. The CDR3 is CASSYRVAGRNEQYF. Here the CDR3 DNA reads TGTGCCAGCAGTTACAGGGTTGCAGGGAGGAACGAGCAGTACTTC.

V is TRBV10-3 and J is TRBJ2-1; D gene ambiguous. Germline loops: CDR1 ENHRY, CDR2 SYGVKD. The CDR3 has 15 residues. V shed 4 bases and J shed 9 bases, with 19 bases lying between them. The CDR3 is CAISGYSQPKSEQFF. In DNA form, the CDR3 reads TGTGCCATCAGTGGTTACTCCCAACCTAAAAGTGAGCAGTTCTTC.

The chain uses TRBV2 and TRBJ2-7; 10 bases line up with TRBD2. The CDR3 runs to 15 residues. J was trimmed by 11 bases and V by 4 bases; bases with no gene match: 14. CDR1 SNHLY and CDR2 FYNNEI come from the germline V gene. CDR3 region: CASSADSSGSRFKYF. The CDR3 DNA is TGTGCCAGCAGTGCAGATTCTAGCGGGAGCAGGTTTAAGTACTTC.

This chain links TRBV19 with TRBJ1-5; D not certain. Trimming shortened V by 5 bases and J by 3 bases, and 8 bases separated the two germline ends. Germline-derived CDR1 and CDR2 are LNHDA and SQIVND (reference sequence). The CDR3 has 13 amino acids. The CDR3 loop is CASSLSFNQPQHF. The DNA for the CDR3 is TGTGCCAGTAGTTTGTCCTTCAATCAGCCCCAGCATTTT.

J is TRBJ2-3 and V is TRBV10-3; 12 nucleotides agree with TRBD2. This CDR3 region has 14 residues. Losses at the gene ends were 4 bases for V and 5 bases for J; bases not matched to a gene: 1. From germline, CDR1 is ENHRY and CDR2 SYGVKD. CDR3 amino acids: CAISGGLAGDTQYF. Here the CDR3 DNA reads TGTGCCATCAGTGGGGGACTAGCGGGAGATACGCAGTATTTT.

J is TRBJ2-7 and V is TRBV6-5, with a weak D call TRBD2 (7 bases). Deletions cut 6 bases from V and 5 bases from J, with 17 bases between. Looked up from germline, CDR1 is MNHEY and CDR2 is SVGAGI. The CDR3 runs to 14 residues. Written as DNA, the CDR3 is TGTGCCAGCAGATGGGGGGGGGCTCATCACGAGCAGTACTTC. As protein: CASRWGGAHHEQYF.

DNA of the CDR3: TGTGCCAGCAGAGTCCGGGACAGGGGGCCTGGCACTGAAGCTTTCTTT. This translates into CASRVRDRGPGTEAFF. The rearrangement joins TRBV27 to TRBJ1-1; 12 bases line up with TRBD1. V shed 6 bases, J shed 4 bases, and the junction held 9 bases outside the gene matches. Germline V CDR1 and CDR2: MNHEY, SMNVEV (reference sequence). This CDR3 region has 16 residues.